Described below is a single T cell receptor (beta chain) sequence and its context. The target antigen is unknown. CDR1 SEHNR and CDR2 FQNEAQ come from the germline V gene (reference sequence). CDR3 length: 15 amino acids. V lost 7 bases, J lost 2 bases, and 4 bases stayed unmatched. Method: immunoSEQ multiplex PCR; TCRdb's copy keeps in-frame clones and lacks some. The table shows some 48,000 clones, with roughly 85% occurring only once. The sample is drawn from a study of OX40 agonist ivuxolimab in advanced cancers. Overall study: While on treatment, patients had intravenous ivuxolimab at 0.01 to 10 mg/kg every 2 weeks. Participants averaged about 60 years of age (range 23 to 79) and were around 85% male. Study findings and constraints: There was clonal expansion of CD4+ and CD8+ blood T cells by week 6 at 0.1 to 3.0 mg/kg.

The chain links TRBV7-9 to TRBJ2-7; 14 nucleotides match TRBD2. The receptor was isolated from an adult with an advanced solid tumor such as melanoma, head and neck, liver or kidney cancer. Specimen: CD4+ or CD8+ T cells sorted from blood, collected in a trial of the OX40 agonist ivuxolimab. The CDR3 DNA is TGTGCCAGCATCCCGACTAGCGGGAGGGCCTACGAGCAGTACTTC. Translating it yields CASIPTSGRAYEQYF.